Included here is one T cell receptor beta chain sequence, with context. This entry comes from a study of shared clonotypes between healthy human individuals. Overall study context: The cohort comprised a couple of women and a few men. Their ages spanned 18 to 49 years.

The CDR3 sequence is 13 residues long. Germline V gives CDR1 SGHNT, CDR2 YYREEE (reference sequence). With 3 bases clipped from V and 8 bases from J, the junction kept 3 bases outside the gene matches. Study donors comprised healthy, HIV-negative adults devoid of recent acute infection or vaccination. Clones were read by immunoSEQ multiplex PCR, and TCRdb kept only the in-frame ones, dropping some. The data contain 1.4 million or so clones, 98% to 99% of them seen just once; the ten biggest clones take up approximately 0.4%. This TCR was recovered from a young man in good health. The genes are TRBV5-4 and TRBJ2-1; 9 nucleotides align to TRBD2. Sequencing input: naive CD4+ T cells sorted from blood. Subset meaning: CD45RA+ positively selected. DNA for the CDR3: TGTGCCAGCAGCTGGGCGGGGGGGGATGAGCAGTTCTTC. This codes for CASSWAGGDEQFF.